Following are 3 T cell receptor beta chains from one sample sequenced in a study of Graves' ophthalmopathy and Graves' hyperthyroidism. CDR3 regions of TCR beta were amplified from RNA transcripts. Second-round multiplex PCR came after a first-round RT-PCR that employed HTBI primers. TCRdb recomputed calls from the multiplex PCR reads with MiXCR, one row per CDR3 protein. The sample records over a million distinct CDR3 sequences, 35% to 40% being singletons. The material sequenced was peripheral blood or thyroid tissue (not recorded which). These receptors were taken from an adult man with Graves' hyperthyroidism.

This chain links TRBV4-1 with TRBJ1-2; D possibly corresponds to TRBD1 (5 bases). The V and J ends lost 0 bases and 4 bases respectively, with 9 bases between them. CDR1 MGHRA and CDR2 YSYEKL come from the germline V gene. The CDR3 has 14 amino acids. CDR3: CASSQETAGYGYTF. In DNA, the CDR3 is TGCGCCAGCAGCCAAGAGACAGCTGGCTATGGCTACACCTTC.

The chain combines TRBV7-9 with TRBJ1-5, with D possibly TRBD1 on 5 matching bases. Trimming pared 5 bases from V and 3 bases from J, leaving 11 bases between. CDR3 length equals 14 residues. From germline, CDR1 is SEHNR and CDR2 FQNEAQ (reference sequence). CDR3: CASSGQGPNQPQHF. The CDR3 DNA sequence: TGTGCCAGCAGCGGGCAGGGACCCAATCAGCCCCAGCATTTT.

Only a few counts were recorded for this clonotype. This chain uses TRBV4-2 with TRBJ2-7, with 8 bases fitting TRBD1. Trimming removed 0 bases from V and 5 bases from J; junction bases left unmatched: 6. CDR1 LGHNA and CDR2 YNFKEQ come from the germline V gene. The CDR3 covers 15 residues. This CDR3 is CASSQETGADHEQYF. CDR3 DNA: TGTGCCAGCAGCCAAGAGACAGGGGCGGACCACGAGCAGTACTTC.